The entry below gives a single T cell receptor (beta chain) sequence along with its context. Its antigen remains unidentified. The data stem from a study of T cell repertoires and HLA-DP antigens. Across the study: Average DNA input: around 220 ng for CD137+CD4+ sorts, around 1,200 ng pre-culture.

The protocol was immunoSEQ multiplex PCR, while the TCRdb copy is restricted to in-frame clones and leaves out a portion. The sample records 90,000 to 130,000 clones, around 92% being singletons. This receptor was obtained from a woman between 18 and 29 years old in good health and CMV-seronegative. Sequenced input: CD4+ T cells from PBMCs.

CDR3 residues: CAWSVLVSNQPQHF. CDR3 in DNA: TGTGCCTGGAGTGTATTGGTTAGCAATCAGCCCCAGCATTTT. J is TRBJ1-5 and V is TRBV30; no clear D gene. Germline CDR1 and CDR2: GTSNPN and SVGIG (reference sequence). This CDR3 has 14 amino acids. Trimming took 0 bases from V and 0 from J, leaving 6 bases between them.